The present T cell receptor (beta chain) was sequenced within a study of OX40 agonist ivuxolimab in advanced cancers. Turning to the study itself: Every 2 weeks, patients got intravenous ivuxolimab at one of six dose levels (0.01-10 mg/kg). Age averaged around 58 years (range about 20 to 80), and 82.7% were male.

Profiling relied on immunoSEQ multiplex PCR, and the TCRdb table lists in-frame clones only, not all of them. Found here are about 95,000 clones, 70% to 85% of them singletons; the top ten hold about 3.8%. This specimen consisted of CD4+ or CD8+ T cells sorted from blood, obtained in a trial of the OX40 agonist ivuxolimab. This TCR came from an adult with an advanced solid tumor such as melanoma, head and neck, liver or kidney cancer.

DNA of the CDR3: TGTGCCAGCAGTAGGACAGGGTTCACTGAAGCTTTCTTT. This sequence encodes CASSRTGFTEAFF. This chain joins TRBV6-5 and TRBJ1-1, with 8 nucleotides matching TRBD1. The CDR3 loop spans 13 amino acids. Germline V lookup: CDR1 MNHEY, CDR2 SVGAGI. Trimming at V came to 5 bases and at J to 4 bases, leaving 3 bases not matched to a gene.